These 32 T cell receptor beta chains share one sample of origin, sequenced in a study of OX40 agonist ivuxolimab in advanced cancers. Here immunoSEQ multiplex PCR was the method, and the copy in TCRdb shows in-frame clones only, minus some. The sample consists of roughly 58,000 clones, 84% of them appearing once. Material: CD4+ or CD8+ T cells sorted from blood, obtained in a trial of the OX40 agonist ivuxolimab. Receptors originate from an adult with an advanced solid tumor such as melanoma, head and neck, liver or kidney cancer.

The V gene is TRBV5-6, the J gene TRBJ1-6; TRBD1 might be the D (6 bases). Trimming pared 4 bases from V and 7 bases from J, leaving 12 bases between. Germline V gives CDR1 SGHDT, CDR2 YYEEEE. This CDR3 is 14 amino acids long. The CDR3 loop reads CASSPQGQNSPLHF. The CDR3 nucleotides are TGTGCCAGCAGCCCACAGGGTCAAAATTCACCCCTCCACTTT.

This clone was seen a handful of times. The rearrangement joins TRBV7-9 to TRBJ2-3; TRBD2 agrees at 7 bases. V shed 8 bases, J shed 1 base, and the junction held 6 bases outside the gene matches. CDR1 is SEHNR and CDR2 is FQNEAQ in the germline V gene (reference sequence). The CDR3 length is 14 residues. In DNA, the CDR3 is TGTGCCAGCGGTCGGGCGGGGGGCACAGATACGCAGTATTTT. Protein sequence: CASGRAGGTDTQYF.

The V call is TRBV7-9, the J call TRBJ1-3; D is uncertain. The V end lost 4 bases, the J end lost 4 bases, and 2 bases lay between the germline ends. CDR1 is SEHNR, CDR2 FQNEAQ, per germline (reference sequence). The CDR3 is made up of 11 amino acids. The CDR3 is CASSSGNTIYF. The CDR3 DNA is TGTGCCAGCAGCTCCGGAAACACCATATATTTT.

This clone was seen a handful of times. The CDR3 DNA sequence: TGTGCCAGTAGTACGTCGGGATCCAATGAGCAGTTCTTC. Its translation: CASSTSGSNEQFF. J is TRBJ2-1 and V is TRBV19; maybe TRBD2 (5 bases). Trimming pared 4 bases from V and 6 bases from J, leaving 10 bases between. CDR1 is LNHDA, CDR2 SQIVND, per germline (reference sequence). This CDR3 contains 13 residues.

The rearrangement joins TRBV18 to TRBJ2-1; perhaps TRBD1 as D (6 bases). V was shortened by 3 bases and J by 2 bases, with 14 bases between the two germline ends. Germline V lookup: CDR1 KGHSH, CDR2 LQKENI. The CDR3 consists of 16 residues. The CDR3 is CASSPPNRDPYNEQFF. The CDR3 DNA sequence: TGTGCCAGCTCACCCCCTAACAGGGATCCCTACAATGAGCAGTTCTTC. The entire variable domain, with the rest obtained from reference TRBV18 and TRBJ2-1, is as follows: NAGVMQNPRHLVRRRGQEARLRCSPMKGHSHVYWYRQLPEEGLKFMVYLQKENIIDESGMPKERFSAEFPKEGPSILRIQQVVRGDSAAYFCASSPPNRDPYNEQFFGPGTRLTVL.

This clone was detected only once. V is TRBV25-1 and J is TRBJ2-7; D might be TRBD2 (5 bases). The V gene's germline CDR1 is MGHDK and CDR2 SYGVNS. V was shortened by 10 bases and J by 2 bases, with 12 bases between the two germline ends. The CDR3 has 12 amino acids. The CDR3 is CATSGITYEQYF. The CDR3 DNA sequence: TGTGCCACCTCCGGGATTACCTACGAGCAGTACTTC.

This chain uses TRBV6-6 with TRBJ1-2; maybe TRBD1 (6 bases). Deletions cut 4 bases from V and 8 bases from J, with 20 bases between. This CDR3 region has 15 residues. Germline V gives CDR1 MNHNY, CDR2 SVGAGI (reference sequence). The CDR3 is CASSSRRGASEGYTF. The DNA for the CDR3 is TGTGCCAGCAGTTCCCGCAGGGGCGCGTCGGAGGGCTACACCTTC.

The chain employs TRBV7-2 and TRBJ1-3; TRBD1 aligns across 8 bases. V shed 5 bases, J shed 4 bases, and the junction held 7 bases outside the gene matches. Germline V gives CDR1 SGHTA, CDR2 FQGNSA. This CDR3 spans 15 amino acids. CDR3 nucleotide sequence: TGTGCCAGCAGCCCCGAACAGGGGGTGGGAAACACCATATATTTT. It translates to CASSPEQGVGNTIYF.

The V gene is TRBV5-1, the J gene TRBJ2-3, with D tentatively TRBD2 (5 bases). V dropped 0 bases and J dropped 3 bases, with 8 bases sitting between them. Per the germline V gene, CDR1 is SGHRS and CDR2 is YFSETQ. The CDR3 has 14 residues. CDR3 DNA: TGCGCCAGCAGCTTGGGTACTAGGACAGATACGCAGTATTTT. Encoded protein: CASSLGTRTDTQYF.

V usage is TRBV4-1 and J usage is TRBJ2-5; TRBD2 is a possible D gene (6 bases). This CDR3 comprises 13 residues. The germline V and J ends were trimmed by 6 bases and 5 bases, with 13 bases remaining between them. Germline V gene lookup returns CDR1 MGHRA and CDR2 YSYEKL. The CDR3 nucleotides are TGCGCCAGCAGTCGGACTGGGGGGGAGACCCAGTACTTC. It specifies CASSRTGGETQYF.

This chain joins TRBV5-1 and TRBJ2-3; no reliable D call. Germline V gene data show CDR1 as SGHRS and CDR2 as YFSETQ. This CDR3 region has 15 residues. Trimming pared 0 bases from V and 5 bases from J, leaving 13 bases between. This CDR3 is CASSLAPGVQDTQYF. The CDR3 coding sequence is TGCGCCAGCAGCTTGGCCCCAGGAGTACAAGATACGCAGTATTTT. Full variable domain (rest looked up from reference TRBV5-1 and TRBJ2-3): KAGVTQTPRYLIKTRGQQVTLSCSPISGHRSVSWYQQTPGQGLQFLFEYFSETQRNKGNFPGRFSGRQFSNSRSEMNVSTLELGDSALYLCASSLAPGVQDTQYFGPGTRLTVL.

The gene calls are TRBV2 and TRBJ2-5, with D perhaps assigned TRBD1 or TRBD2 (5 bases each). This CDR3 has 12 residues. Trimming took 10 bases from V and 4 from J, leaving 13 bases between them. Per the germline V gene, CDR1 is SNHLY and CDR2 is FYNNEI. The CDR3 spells CAIPWGLETQYF. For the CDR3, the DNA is TGTGCCATACCTTGGGGGTTAGAGACCCAGTACTTC.

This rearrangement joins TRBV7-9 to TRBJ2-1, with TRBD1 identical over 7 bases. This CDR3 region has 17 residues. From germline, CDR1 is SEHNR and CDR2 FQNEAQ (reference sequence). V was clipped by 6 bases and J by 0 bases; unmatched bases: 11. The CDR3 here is CASSPRARDSSYNEQFF. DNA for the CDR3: TGTGCCAGCAGTCCTCGGGCCCGGGACAGCTCCTACAATGAGCAGTTCTTC.

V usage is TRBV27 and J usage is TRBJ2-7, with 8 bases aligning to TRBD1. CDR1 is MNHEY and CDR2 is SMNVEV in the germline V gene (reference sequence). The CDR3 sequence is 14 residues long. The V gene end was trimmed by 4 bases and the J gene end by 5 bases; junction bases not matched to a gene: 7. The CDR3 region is CASSSGTGPHEQYF. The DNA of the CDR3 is TGTGCCAGCAGTTCGGGGACAGGCCCGCACGAGCAGTACTTC.

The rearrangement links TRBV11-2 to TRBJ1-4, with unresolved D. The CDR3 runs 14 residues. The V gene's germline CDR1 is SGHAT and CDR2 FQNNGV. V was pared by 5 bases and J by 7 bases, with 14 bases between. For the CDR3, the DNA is TGTGCCAGCAGCCCGACATGGGAAGGTGAAAAACTGTTTTTT. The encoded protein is CASSPTWEGEKLFF.

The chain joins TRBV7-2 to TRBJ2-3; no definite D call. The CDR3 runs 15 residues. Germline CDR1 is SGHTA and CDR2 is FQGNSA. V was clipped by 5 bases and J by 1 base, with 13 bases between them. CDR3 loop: CASSQQKTGTDTQYF. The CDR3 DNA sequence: TGTGCCAGCAGCCAACAGAAGACTGGCACAGATACGCAGTATTTT.

CDR3 amino acids: CASSPRGTENSPLHF. The CDR3 DNA sequence: TGTGCCAGCTCACCACGCGGGACGGAGAATTCACCCCTCCACTTT. The rearrangement joins TRBV18 to TRBJ1-6, with D possibly being TRBD1 (5 bases). Germline lookup yields CDR1 KGHSH and CDR2 LQKENI. V was pared by 1 base and J by 7 bases, with 11 bases between. This CDR3 region has 15 residues. The full variable domain, rest sourced from reference TRBV18 and TRBJ1-6, is NAGVMQNPRHLVRRRGQEARLRCSPMKGHSHVYWYRQLPEEGLKFMVYLQKENIIDESGMPKERFSAEFPKEGPSILRIQQVVRGDSAAYFCASSPRGTENSPLHFGNGTRLTVT.

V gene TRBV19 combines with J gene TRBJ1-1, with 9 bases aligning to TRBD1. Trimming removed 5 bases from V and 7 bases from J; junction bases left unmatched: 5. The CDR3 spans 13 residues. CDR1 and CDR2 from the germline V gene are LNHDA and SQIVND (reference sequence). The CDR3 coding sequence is TGTGCCAGTAGTCAACAGGGGGCCAATGAAGCTTTCTTT. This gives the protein CASSQQGANEAFF.

CDR3 residues: CASSPGLAGWRETQYF. The CDR3 DNA reads as TGTGCCAGCAGCCCTGGACTAGCGGGGTGGAGGGAGACCCAGTACTTC. The V call is TRBV7-2, the J call TRBJ2-5; 12 nucleotides align to TRBD2. The V gene end was trimmed by 5 bases and the J gene end by 5 bases; junction bases not matched to a gene: 9. CDR1 is SGHTA and CDR2 is FQGNSA in the germline V gene. The CDR3 has 16 amino acids.

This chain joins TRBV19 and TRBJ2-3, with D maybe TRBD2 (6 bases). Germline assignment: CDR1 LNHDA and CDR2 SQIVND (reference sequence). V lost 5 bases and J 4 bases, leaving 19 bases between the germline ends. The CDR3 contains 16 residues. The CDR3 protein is CASSLVPGVTSDTQYF. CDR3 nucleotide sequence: TGTGCCAGTAGTTTAGTACCGGGAGTTACCTCAGATACGCAGTATTTT.

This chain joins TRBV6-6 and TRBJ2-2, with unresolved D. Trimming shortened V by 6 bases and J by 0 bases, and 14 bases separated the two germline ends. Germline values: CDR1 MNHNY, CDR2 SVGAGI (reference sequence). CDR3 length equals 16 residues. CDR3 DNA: TGTGCCAGCAGCTACGGCCAAACTACGAACACCGGGGAGCTGTTTTTT. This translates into CASSYGQTTNTGELFF.

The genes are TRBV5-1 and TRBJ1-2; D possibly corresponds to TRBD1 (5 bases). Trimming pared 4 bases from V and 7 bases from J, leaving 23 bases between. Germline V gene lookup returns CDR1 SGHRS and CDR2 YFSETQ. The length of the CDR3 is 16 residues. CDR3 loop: CASSATLGGDYAGYTF. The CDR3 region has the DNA TGCGCCAGCAGCGCCACCCTCGGGGGGGATTATGCTGGCTACACCTTC. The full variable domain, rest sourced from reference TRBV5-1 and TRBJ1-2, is KAGVTQTPRYLIKTRGQQVTLSCSPISGHRSVSWYQQTPGQGLQFLFEYFSETQRNKGNFPGRFSGRQFSNSRSEMNVSTLELGDSALYLCASSATLGGDYAGYTFGSGTRLTVV.

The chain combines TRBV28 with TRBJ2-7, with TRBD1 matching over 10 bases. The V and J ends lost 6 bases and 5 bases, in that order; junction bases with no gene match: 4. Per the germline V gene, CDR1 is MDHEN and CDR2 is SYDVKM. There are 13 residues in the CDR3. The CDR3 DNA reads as TGTGCCAGCAGGGGGACAGGGGACCACGAGCAGTACTTC. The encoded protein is CASRGTGDHEQYF.

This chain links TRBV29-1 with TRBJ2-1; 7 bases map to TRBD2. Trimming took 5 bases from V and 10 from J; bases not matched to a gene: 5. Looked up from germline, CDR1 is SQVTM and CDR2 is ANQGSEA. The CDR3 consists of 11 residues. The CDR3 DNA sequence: TGCAGCGTTCTCCTAGCGGAAGAGCAGTTCTTC. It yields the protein CSVLLAEEQFF.

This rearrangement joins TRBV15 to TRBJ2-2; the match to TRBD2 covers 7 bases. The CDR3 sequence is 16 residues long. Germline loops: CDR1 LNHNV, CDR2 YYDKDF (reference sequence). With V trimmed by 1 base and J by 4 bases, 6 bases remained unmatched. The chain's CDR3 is CATSRGPGRGTGELFF. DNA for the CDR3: TGTGCCACCAGCAGAGGCCCAGGGAGGGGCACCGGGGAGCTGTTTTTT.

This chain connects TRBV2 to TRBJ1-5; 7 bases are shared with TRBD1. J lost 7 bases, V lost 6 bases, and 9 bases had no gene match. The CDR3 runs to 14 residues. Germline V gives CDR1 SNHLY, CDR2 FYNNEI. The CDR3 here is CASRPLQGNQPQHF. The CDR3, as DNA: TGTGCCAGCAGGCCTTTACAGGGGAACCAGCCCCAGCATTTT.

The CDR3 coding sequence is TGTGCCACCAGCAGAGTTTTTGGACAGGGTCGGACTGAAGCTTTCTTT. Amino acid sequence: CATSRVFGQGRTEAFF. The chain has TRBV15 and TRBJ1-1; 8 nucleotides align to TRBD1. V lost 1 base to trimming and J lost 5 bases; unmatched junction nucleotides: 9. The CDR3 totals 16 residues. In germline, CDR1 is LNHNV, CDR2 YYDKDF (reference sequence).

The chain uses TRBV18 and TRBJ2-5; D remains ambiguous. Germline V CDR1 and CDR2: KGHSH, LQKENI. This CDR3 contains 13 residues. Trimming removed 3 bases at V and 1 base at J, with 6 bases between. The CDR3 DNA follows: TGTGCCAGCTCACCCCCGGCCCAAGAGACCCAGTACTTC. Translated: CASSPPAQETQYF.

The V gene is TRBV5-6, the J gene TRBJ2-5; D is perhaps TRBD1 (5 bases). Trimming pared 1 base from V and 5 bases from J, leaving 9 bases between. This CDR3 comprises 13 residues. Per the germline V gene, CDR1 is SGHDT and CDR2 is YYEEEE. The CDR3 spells CASSLQGAETQYF. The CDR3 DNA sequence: TGTGCCAGCAGCTTGCAGGGCGCGGAGACCCAGTACTTC.

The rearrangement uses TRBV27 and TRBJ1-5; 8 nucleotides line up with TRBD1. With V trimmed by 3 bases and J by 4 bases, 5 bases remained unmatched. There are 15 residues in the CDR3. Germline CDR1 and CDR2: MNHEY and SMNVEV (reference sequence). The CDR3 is CASSFRDRTNQPQHF. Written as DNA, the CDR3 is TGTGCCAGCAGTTTCCGGGACAGGACTAATCAGCCCCAGCATTTT.

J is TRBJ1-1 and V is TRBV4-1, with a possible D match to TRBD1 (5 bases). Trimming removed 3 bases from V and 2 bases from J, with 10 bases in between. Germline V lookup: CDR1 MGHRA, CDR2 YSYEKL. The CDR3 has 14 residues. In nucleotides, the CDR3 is TGCGCCAGCAGCCAGGCGGGACGAAACACTGAAGCTTTCTTT. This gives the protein CASSQAGRNTEAFF.

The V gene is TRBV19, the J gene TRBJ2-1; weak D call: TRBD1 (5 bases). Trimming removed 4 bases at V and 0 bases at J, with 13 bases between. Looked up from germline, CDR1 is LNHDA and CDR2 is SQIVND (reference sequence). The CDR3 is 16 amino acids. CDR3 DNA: TGTGCCAGTAGTAAAATTCAGGGTAGCTCCTACAATGAGCAGTTCTTC. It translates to CASSKIQGSSYNEQFF.